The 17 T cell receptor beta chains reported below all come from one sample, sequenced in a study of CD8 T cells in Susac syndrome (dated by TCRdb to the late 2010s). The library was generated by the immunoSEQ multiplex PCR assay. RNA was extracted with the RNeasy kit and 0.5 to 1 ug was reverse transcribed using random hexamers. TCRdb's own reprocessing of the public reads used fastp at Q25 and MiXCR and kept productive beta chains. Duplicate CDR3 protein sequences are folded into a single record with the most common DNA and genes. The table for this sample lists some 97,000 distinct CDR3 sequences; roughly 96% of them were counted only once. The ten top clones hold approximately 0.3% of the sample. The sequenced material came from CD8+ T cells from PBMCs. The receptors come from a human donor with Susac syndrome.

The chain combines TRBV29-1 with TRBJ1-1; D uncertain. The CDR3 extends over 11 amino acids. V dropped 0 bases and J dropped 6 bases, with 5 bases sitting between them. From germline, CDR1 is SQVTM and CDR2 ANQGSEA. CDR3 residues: CSVEDPSEAFF. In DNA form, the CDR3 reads TGCAGCGTTGAAGATCCATCTGAAGCTTTCTTT.

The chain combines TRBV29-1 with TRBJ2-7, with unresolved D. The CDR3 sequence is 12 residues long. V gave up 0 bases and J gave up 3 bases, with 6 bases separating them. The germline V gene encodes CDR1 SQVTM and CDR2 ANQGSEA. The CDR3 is CSVEEGIYEQYF. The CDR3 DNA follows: TGCAGCGTTGAAGAGGGGATCTACGAGCAGTACTTC.

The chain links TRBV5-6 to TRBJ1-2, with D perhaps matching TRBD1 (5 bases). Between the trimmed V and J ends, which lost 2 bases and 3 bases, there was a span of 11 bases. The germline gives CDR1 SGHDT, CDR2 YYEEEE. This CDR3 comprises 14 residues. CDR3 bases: TGTGCCAGCAGCTTCGGGACCGCTGACTATGGCTACACCTTC. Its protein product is CASSFGTADYGYTF. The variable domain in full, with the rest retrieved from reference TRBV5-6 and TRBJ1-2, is DAGVTQSPTHLIKTRGQQVTLRCSPKSGHDTVSWYQQALGQGPQFIFQYYEEEERQRGNFPDRFSGHQFPNYSSELNVNALLLGDSALYLCASSFGTADYGYTFGSGTRLTVV.

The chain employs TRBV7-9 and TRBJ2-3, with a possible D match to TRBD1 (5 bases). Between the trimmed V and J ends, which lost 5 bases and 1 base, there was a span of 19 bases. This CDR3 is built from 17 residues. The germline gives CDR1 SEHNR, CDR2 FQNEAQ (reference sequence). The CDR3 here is CASSPRTSTTGTDTQYF. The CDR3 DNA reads TGTGCCAGCAGCCCGCGGACATCGACGACTGGCACAGATACGCAGTATTTT.

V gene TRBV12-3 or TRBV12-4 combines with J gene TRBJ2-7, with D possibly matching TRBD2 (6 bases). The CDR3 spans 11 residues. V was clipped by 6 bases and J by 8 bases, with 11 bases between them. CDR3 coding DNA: TGTGCCAGCAGGGGAGGTGCCCAGCAGTACTTC. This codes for CASRGGAQQYF.

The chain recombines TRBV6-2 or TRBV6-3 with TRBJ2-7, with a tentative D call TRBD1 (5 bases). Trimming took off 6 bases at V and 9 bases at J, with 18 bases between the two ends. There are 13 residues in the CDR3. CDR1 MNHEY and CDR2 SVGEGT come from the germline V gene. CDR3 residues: CASSRQTAARQYF. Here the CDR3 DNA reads TGTGCCAGCAGCCGACAGACTGCCGCCAGGCAGTACTTC.

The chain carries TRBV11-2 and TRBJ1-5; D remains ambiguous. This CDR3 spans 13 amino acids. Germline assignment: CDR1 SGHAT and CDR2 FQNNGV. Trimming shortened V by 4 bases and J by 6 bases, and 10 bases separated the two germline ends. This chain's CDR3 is CASSSFRGQPQHF. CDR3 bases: TGTGCCAGCAGCTCATTTCGGGGTCAGCCCCAGCATTTT.

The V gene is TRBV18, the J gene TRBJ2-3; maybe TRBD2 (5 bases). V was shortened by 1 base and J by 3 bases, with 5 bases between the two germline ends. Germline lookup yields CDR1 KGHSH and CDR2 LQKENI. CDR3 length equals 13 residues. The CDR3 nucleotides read TGTGCCAGCTCACCACGGAGGACAGATACGCAGTATTTT. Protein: CASSPRRTDTQYF.

CDR3 loop: CASSQVGRRQETQYF. In DNA, the CDR3 is TGTGCCAGCAGCCAGGTGGGGAGGCGGCAAGAGACCCAGTACTTC. This sequence joins TRBV3-1 and TRBJ2-5; D may be TRBD2 (6 bases). This CDR3 is 15 amino acids long. Germline assignment: CDR1 LGHDT and CDR2 YNNKEL (reference sequence). Trimming stripped 3 bases from V and 2 bases from J, with 13 bases between.

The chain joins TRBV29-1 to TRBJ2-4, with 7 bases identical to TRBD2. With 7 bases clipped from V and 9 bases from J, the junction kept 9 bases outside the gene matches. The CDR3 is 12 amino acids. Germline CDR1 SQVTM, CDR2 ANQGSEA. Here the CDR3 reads CSALGGFGIQYF. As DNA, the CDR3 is TGCAGCGCCCTGGGAGGGTTCGGCATTCAGTACTTC.

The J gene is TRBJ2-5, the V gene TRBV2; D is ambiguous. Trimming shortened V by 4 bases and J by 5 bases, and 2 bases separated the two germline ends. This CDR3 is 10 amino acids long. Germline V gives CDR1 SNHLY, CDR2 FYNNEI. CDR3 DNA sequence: TGTGCCAGCAGTGTCGAGACCCAGTACTTC. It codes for CASSVETQYF.

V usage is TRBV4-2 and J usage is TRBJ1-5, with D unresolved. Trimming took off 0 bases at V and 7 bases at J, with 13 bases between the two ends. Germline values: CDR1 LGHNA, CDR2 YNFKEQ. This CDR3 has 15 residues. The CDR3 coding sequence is TGTGCCAGCAGCCAAGATCTGGCAGTCGAACAGCCCCAGCATTTT. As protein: CASSQDLAVEQPQHF.

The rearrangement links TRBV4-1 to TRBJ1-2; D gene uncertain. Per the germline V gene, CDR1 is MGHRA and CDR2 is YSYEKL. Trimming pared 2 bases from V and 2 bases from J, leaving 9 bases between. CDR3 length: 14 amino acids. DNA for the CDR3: TGCGCCAGCAGCCAACGGCCGGAAAACTATGGCTACACCTTC. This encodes CASSQRPENYGYTF.

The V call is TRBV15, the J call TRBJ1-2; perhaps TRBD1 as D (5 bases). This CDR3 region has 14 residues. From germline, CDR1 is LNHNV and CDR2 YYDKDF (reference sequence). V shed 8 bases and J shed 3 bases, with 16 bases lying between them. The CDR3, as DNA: TGTGCCACCGGTCAGGGCCGTGACTACTATGGCTACACCTTC. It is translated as CATGQGRDYYGYTF.

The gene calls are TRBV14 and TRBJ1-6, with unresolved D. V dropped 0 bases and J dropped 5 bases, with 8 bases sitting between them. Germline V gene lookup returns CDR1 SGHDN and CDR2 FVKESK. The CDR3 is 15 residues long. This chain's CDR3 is CASSQDRHHNSPLHF. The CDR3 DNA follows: TGTGCCAGCAGCCAAGATAGGCATCATAATTCACCCCTCCACTTT.

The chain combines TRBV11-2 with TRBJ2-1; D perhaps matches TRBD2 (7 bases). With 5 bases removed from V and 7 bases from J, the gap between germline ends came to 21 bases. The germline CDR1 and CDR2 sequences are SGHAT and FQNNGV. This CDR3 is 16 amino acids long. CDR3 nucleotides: TGTGCCAGCAGCCCCCTGCAACGGGGAGGGGGGAATGAGCAGTTCTTC. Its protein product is CASSPLQRGGGNEQFF.

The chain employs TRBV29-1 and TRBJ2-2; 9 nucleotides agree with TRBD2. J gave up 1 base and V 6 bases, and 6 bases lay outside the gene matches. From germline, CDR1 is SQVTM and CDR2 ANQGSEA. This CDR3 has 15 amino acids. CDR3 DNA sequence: TGCAGCGTCCCGGTACTAGCGGGGAACACCGGGGAGCTGTTTTTT. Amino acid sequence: CSVPVLAGNTGELFF.